The entry below gives a single T cell receptor beta chain sequence along with its context. The antigen this receptor binds is unknown. No base quality values were provided; no much bigger clone lies one nucleotide off. The approximately 40 donors, aged about 6 to 90 years, were systemically healthy Caucasian individuals from Russia. Ten milliliters of peripheral blood were drawn from each donor into EDTA-treated Vacutainer tubes. PBMCs were isolated by Ficoll-Paque density-gradient centrifugation, with at least 6.5 million obtained per sample. Trizol reagent was used to extract total RNA from PBMCs, with at least 5.5 micrograms per sample. The percentages of naive CD45RAhigh/CD27high T cells were determined by flow cytometry on a PBMC aliquot from every donor. Libraries were built with 5' RACE. Sequencing took place on an Illumina HiSeq 2500. The second PCR ran for roughly 7 to 12 cycles and used a J-beta primer mix along with a sample-barcoded 5' primer. Each TCR beta cDNA molecule received a unique molecular identifier from a template-switch 5' adaptor carrying 12 random nucleotides. At least 2.5 million CDR3-containing paired-end reads were obtained from each sample. First-strand cDNA synthesis was performed from all RNA using the Mint cDNA synthesis kit, with priming by a TRBC-specific oligonucleotide. Following uracil-DNA glycosylase treatment, all cDNA underwent a first 18-cycle PCR with the universal primers M1SS and BC2_uni_R. As for the authors' bioinformatics: Normalization of each sample was performed by random selection of 1 million high-quality reads, each carrying a distinct molecular identifier. Instead of being binned into consensus sequences, reads with shared molecular identifiers were discarded. MiTCR, run with a Q25 quality threshold and the strictest error-elimination algorithm, handled CDR3 identification, clonotype clustering and error correction. A nonparametric unseen species model with Euler transformation was used to estimate a lower bound on total TCR beta diversity. Using fastp at Q25 and MiXCR, TCRdb reprocessed the public reads and kept productive beta chains. Identical CDR3 proteins give one entry, which carries the most common genes and DNA. The V and J calls and clone size come from TCRdb's table, not from the authors' own analysis. This sample is represented by 700,000 or so distinct CDR3 sequences; approximately 40% of them were singletons. Approximately 31% of the sample belongs to the ten largest clones.

CDR1 KGHSH and CDR2 LQKENI were looked up in the germline V gene. Counted from cysteine to phenylalanine, this CDR3 has 14 amino acids. The kept DNA is CDR3 alone, 42 bases in frame from the first base. V and J are truncated by 4 bases and 2 bases respectively, leaving an intervening sequence of 11 bases. These data originate in a study of blood T cells in healthy people across ages (dated by TCRdb to between 2015 and 2017). A note on the overall study: In model experiments, template switching captured about one uniquely barcoded TCR beta cDNA molecule for every two T cells. The donors were divided into four age groups: young (average around 17 years), middle-aged (approximately 39), aged (approximately 64) and long-lived (roughly 82). The study measured age-related changes in TCR beta repertoire diversity using deep sequencing normalized with unique cDNA molecular identifiers. To avoid experimental bias, donors of different ages were randomly spread across the sequencing lanes. The study analyzed two additional independent replicas of 1 million unique cDNA reads from the same blood draw for two donors, one aged 18 to 29 and one aged 80 or older. On the study overall, not on this receptor specifically: Because donor CMV infection status was unknown, age-related changes in expanded clonotypes were potentially confounded. Conclusive comparison of naive and antigen-experienced compartments was prevented by the profiling of bulk unsorted PBMCs. Observed TCR beta diversity per million T cells fell roughly linearly with age, and a significant reduction was already apparent by age roughly 40. The percentage of naive T cells measured by flow cytometry correlated strongly with observed TCR beta diversity. Estimates of total diversity based on one million sequenced T cells were considered lower bounds and underestimates. Compared with the aged group, more naive CD4+ T cells, fewer expanded clones and increased TCR diversity were shown by the long-lived group, suggesting age selection.

This clonotype was sampled from a man aged 80 or over in good health. Sequenced: blood. This chain is built from TRBV18 and TRBJ2-5, with the D call tentatively TRBD1 or TRBD2, each fitting 5 bases. CDR3 loop: CASSQLGQQETQYF. The nucleotide sequence reads TGTGCCAGCTCACAACTAGGACAACAAGAGACCCAGTACTTC. The reference TRBV18 and TRBJ2-5 proteins fill in what lies around the CDR3, so the full variable domain reads NAGVMQNPRHLVRRRGQEARLRCSPMKGHSHVYWYRQLPEEGLKFMVYLQKENIIDESGMPKERFSAEFPKEGPSILRIQQVVRGDSAAYFCASSQLGQQETQYFGPGTRLLVL.